These 9 T cell receptor beta chains came from one sample sequenced in a study of molecular identifiers for immune sequencing clone quantification. TCRdb re-called the PCR reads with MiXCR, one entry per CDR3 protein. Of about 510,000 distinct CDR3 sequences in the sample, under 30% were seen once. Material: naive CD8+ T cells from blood, with Jurkat cell RNA spiked in. Subset of the sample: FACS-sorted CD8+CD4-CCR7+CD45RA+ naive T cells. The receptors originated from a human donor in good health. Some libraries in this study had Jurkat cell RNA spiked in.

The chain employs TRBV7-9 and TRBJ2-1; the D gene is possibly TRBD1 (6 bases). V was pared by 4 bases and J by 3 bases, with 13 bases between. The CDR3 runs 15 residues. Germline CDR1 and CDR2: SEHNR and FQNEAQ (reference sequence). For the CDR3, the DNA is TGTGCCAGCAGCTCTAGGACAGAAAACTACAATGAGCAGTTCTTC. Residues: CASSSRTENYNEQFF.

This clonotype was seen more than once but under ten times. The chain combines TRBV12-3 or TRBV12-4 with TRBJ2-7; 7 nucleotides align to TRBD1. The CDR3 sequence is 15 residues long. The V gene end was trimmed by 5 bases and the J gene end by 0 bases; junction bases not matched to a gene: 7. Written as DNA, the CDR3 is TGTGCCAGCAGTCTACACGACAGGGACTCCTACGAGCAGTACTTC. Its protein product is CASSLHDRDSYEQYF.

In the case of this clonotype: Sequence at one end of the junction differs from germline and may be a read error. This rearrangement joins TRBV5-1 to TRBJ2-1; D gene ambiguous. The CDR3 has 11 amino acids. Germline loops: CDR1 SGHRS, CDR2 YFSETQ. The CDR3 nucleotides read TGCGCCAGCAGCTTGGGGAATGTGCAGTTCTTC. It translates to CASSLGNVQFF.

Comment on this clonotype: The germline gene is not matched at one end of the junction; a read error may be the cause. The chain combines TRBV7-6 with TRBJ2-5, with 8 bases fitting TRBD2. From germline, CDR1 is SGHVS and CDR2 FNYEAQ. This CDR3 region has 17 residues. The DNA of the CDR3 is TGTGCCAGCAGCTTAGCGGCGGCTAGCGGGCCCCAAGAGCCCCAGTACTTC. Its protein is CASSLAAASGPQEPQYF.

The rearrangement links TRBV15 to TRBJ2-7; 7 bases are shared with TRBD1. Losses at the gene ends were 3 bases for V and 6 bases for J; bases not matched to a gene: 11. CDR3 length equals 15 residues. CDR1 and CDR2 (germline): LNHNV, YYDKDF (reference sequence). The CDR3, as DNA: TGTGCCACCAGCAGGGGACCAACAGGGGTGGGCGAGCAGTACTTC. This translates into CATSRGPTGVGEQYF.

On this clonotype: A read error is possible here, since a much larger clone lies one base away. The rearrangement links TRBV24-1 to TRBJ2-1; no definite D call. There are 16 residues in the CDR3. Per germline, CDR1 KGHDR and CDR2 SFDVKD. The CDR3 bases are TGTTCCACCAGTGATCAGACGGTAAGAGGCTACAATGAGCAGTTCTTC. Translated: CSTSDQTVRGYNEQFF.

This clonotype was observed a handful of times. The chain recombines TRBV6-2 or TRBV6-3 with TRBJ2-3; 9 nucleotides agree with TRBD2. This CDR3 has 20 residues. V shed 2 bases, J shed 0 bases, and the junction held 15 bases outside the gene matches. CDR1 is MNHEY, CDR2 SVGEGT, per germline. This CDR3 reads CASSYAASSGEAISTDTQYF. The CDR3 DNA reads TGTGCCAGCAGTTACGCGGCCTCTAGCGGGGAGGCAATCAGCACAGATACGCAGTATTTT.

J is TRBJ2-7 and V is TRBV13; 12 nucleotides agree with TRBD2. CDR1 is PRHDT, CDR2 FYEKMQ, per germline (reference sequence). CDR3 length: 16 amino acids. The junction had 3 bases not matched to a gene; V was cut back by 3 bases and J by 0 bases. The CDR3 DNA is TGTGCCAGCAGCTTGTCTAGCGGGAGGGCCTCCTACGAGCAGTACTTC. Its protein is CASSLSSGRASYEQYF.

In this sample, this clonotype turned up many times. In DNA, the CDR3 is TGCAGCGTTGTTGTCGTGGTGGCTTTCTTT. Protein: CSVVVVVAFF. V gene TRBV29-1 combines with J gene TRBJ1-1; D ambiguous. V gave up 4 bases and J gave up 11 bases, with 11 bases separating them. Per germline, CDR1 SQVTM and CDR2 ANQGSEA. The CDR3 sequence is 10 residues long.